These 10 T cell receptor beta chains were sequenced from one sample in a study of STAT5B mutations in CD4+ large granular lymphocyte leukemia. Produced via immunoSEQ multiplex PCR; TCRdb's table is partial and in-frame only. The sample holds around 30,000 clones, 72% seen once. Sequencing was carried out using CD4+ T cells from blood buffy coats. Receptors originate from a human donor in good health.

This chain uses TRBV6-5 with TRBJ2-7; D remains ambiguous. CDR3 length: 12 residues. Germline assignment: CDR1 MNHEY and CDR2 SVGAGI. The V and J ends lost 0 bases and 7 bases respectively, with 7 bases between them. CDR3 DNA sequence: TGTGCCAGCAGTTACTCATTTGGGGAGCAGTACTTC. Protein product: CASSYSFGEQYF.

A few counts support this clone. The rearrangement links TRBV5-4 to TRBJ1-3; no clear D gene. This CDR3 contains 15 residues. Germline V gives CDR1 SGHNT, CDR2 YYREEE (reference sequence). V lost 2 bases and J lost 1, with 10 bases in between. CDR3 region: CASSFRTGSGNTIYF. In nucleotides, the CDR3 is TGTGCCAGCAGCTTCAGGACCGGATCTGGAAACACCATATATTTT. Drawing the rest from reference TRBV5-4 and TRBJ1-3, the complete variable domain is ETGVTQSPTHLIKTRGQQVTLRCSSQSGHNTVSWYQQALGQGPQFIFQYYREEENGRGNFPPRFSGLQFPNYSSELNVNALELDDSALYLCASSFRTGSGNTIYFGEGSWLTVV.

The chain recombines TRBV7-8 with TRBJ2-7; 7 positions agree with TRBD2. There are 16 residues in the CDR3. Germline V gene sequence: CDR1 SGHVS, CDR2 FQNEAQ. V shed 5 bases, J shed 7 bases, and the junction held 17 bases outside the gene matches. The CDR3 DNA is TGTGCCAGCAGCATATCTCGGACCGGGGGGAGTGATGAGCAGTACTTC. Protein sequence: CASSISRTGGSDEQYF.

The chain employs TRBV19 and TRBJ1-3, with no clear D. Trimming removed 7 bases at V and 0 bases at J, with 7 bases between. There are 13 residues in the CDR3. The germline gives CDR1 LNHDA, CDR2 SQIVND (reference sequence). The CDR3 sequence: CASKPYSGNTIYF. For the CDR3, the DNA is TGTGCCAGTAAACCGTACTCTGGAAACACCATATATTTT.

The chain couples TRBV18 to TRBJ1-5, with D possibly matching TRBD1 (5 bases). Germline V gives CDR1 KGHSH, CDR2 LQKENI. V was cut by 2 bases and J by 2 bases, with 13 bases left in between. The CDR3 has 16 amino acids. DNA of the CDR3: TGTGCCAGCTCACCAAGGGGTTTGCAGGGCAATCAGCCCCAGCATTTT. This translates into CASSPRGLQGNQPQHF.

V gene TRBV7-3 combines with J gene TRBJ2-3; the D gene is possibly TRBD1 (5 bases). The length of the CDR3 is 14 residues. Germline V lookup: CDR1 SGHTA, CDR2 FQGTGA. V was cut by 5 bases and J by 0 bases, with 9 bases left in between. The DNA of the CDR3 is TGTGCCAGCAGCCCAGGGCTAAGCACAGATACGCAGTATTTT. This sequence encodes CASSPGLSTDTQYF. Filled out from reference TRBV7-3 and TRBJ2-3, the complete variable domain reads GAGVSQTPSNKVTEKGKYVELRCDPISGHTALYWYRQSLGQGPEFLIYFQGTGAADDSGLPNDRFFAVRPEGSVSTLKIQRTERGDSAVYLCASSPGLSTDTQYFGPGTRLTVL.

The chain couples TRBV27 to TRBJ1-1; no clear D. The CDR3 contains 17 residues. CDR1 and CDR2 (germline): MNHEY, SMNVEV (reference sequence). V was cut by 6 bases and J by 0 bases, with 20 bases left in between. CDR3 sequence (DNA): TGTGCCAGCAGAAGTGTTGGCCCCAAGACAATGAACACTGAAGCTTTCTTT. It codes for CASRSVGPKTMNTEAFF.

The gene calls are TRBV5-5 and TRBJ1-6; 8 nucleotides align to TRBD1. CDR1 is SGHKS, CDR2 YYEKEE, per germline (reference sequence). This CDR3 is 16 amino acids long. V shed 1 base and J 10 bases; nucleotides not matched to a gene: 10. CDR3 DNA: TGTGCCAGCAGCTTGCCAGACGGACAGGGAGGGTCACCCCTCCACTTT. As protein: CASSLPDGQGGSPLHF.

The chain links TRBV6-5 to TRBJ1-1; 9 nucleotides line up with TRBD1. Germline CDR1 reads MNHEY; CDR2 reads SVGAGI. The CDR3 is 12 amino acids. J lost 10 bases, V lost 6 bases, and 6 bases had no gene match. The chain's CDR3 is CASRARQGGAFF. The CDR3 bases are TGTGCCAGCAGGGCAAGACAGGGGGGAGCTTTCTTT.

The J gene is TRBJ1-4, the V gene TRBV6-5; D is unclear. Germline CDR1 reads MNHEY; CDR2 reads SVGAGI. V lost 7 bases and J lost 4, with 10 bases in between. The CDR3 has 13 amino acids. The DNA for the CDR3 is TGTGCCAGCAAGGTGAAGGGTAATGAAAAACTGTTTTTT. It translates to CASKVKGNEKLFF.